The rows below give T cell receptor beta chains drawn from one sample of a study of blood T cells in healthy people across ages. A single record per CDR3 protein comes from TCRdb applying MiXCR to the 5' RACE reads. This sample yields some 550,000 distinct CDR3 sequences, of which roughly 43% are seen a single time; about 22% belongs to the top ten. The source material was blood. Receptors were obtained from a man at least 80 years old in good health. The CDR3 runs from the conserved cysteine through the conserved F or W.

CDR3aa: CASSLTPRGTEAFF; j_gene: TRBJ1-1; len: 14; v_gene: TRBV7-2
CDR3aa: CASSGGGQKETQYF; j_gene: TRBJ2-5; len: 14; v_gene: TRBV7-2
CDR3aa: CASSSGLVGNEQFF; j_gene: TRBJ2-1; len: 14; v_gene: TRBV6-5
CDR3aa: CASSFSSGAITETQYF; j_gene: TRBJ2-3; len: 16; v_gene: TRBV7-9
CDR3aa: CASNEVDRRGYTF; j_gene: TRBJ1-2; len: 13; v_gene: TRBV13
CDR3aa: CSVGTAATNEKLFF; j_gene: TRBJ1-4; len: 14; v_gene: TRBV29-1
CDR3aa: CASSRPGQGKAFF; j_gene: TRBJ1-1; len: 13; v_gene: TRBV6-5
CDR3aa: CASSWTANRPSETQYF; j_gene: TRBJ2-5; len: 16; v_gene: TRBV5-1
CDR3aa: CASSEAAANYGYTF; j_gene: TRBJ1-2; len: 14; v_gene: TRBV25-1
CDR3aa: CASSARVGQITDTQYF; j_gene: TRBJ2-3; len: 16; v_gene: TRBV9
CDR3aa: CSASGESGAYSTEAFF; j_gene: TRBJ1-1; len: 16; v_gene: TRBV20-1
CDR3aa: CASAPNVNTEAFF; j_gene: TRBJ1-1; len: 13; v_gene: TRBV5-1
CDR3aa: CSAADSSSYNEQFF; j_gene: TRBJ2-1; len: 14; v_gene: TRBV20-1
CDR3aa: CASSESGKRTEAFF; j_gene: TRBJ1-1; len: 14; v_gene: TRBV25-1
CDR3aa: CATTSGGADEQFF; j_gene: TRBJ2-1; len: 13; v_gene: TRBV7-2
CDR3aa: CASSPRGPTGQGAYNEQFF; j_gene: TRBJ2-1; len: 19; v_gene: TRBV21-1
CDR3aa: CASSYARNNEQFF; j_gene: TRBJ2-1; len: 13; v_gene: TRBV12-3/TRBV12-4
CDR3aa: CASSSSASGFYNEQFF; j_gene: TRBJ2-1; len: 16; v_gene: TRBV28
CDR3aa: CANSRAGTGGFNEQFF; j_gene: TRBJ2-1; len: 16; v_gene: TRBV6-2/TRBV6-3
CDR3aa: CASSVSGSTSNWPYEQYF; j_gene: .; len: 18; v_gene: TRBV2
CDR3aa: CASTRGGRAGNEQFF; j_gene: TRBJ2-1; len: 15; v_gene: TRBV7-2
CDR3aa: CASSLEAATNEKLFF; j_gene: TRBJ1-4; len: 15; v_gene: TRBV7-3
CDR3aa: CASSQEMTGYGEQFF; j_gene: TRBJ2-1; len: 15; v_gene: TRBV4-3
CDR3aa: CASSYTGNQLFF; j_gene: TRBJ1-4; len: 12; v_gene: TRBV6-1
CDR3aa: CATGDKRADTQYF; j_gene: TRBJ2-3; len: 13; v_gene: TRBV24-1
CDR3aa: CASSTPEGGSNAQGYTF; j_gene: TRBJ1-2; len: 17; v_gene: TRBV28
CDR3aa: CASSLLGTGQNQPQHF; j_gene: TRBJ1-5; len: 16; v_gene: TRBV28
CDR3aa: CASSLGPRVYEQYF; j_gene: TRBJ2-7; len: 14; v_gene: TRBV27
CDR3aa: CAWNGHRGNQPQHF; j_gene: TRBJ1-5; len: 14; v_gene: TRBV30
CDR3aa: CSARDSSLPSYNEQYF; j_gene: .; len: 16; v_gene: TRBV20-1
CDR3aa: CASSPPGRDFGDTQYF; j_gene: TRBJ2-3; len: 16; v_gene: TRBV2
CDR3aa: CASSQHSPGVWGYTF; j_gene: TRBJ1-2; len: 15; v_gene: TRBV3-1
CDR3aa: CASSQPQPAGGSDTQYF; j_gene: TRBJ2-3; len: 17; v_gene: TRBV3-1